One and the same sample provided the 3 T cell receptor beta chains below, sequenced in a study of blood T cell repertoires in COVID-19. Produced via immunoSEQ multiplex PCR; TCRdb's table is partial and in-frame only. In the table there are more than 110,000 clones, roughly four fifths of which are singletons. Input material: peripheral blood. The receptors stem from a human donor in a cohort sampled during active COVID-19.

The chain employs TRBV2 and TRBJ2-5, with TRBD2 matching 8 bases. The CDR3 contains 14 residues. With V trimmed by 10 bases and J by 5 bases, 12 bases remained unmatched. The germline V gene encodes CDR1 SNHLY and CDR2 FYNNEI. CDR3 nucleotides: TGTGCCACCAGAACCAGCGGGGGTGGGGAGACCCAGTACTTC. Translated, it gives CATRTSGGGETQYF.

V gene TRBV5-1 combines with J gene TRBJ1-1, with a weak D call TRBD1 (6 bases). The CDR3 is 15 residues long. Germline V CDR1 and CDR2: SGHRS, YFSETQ. V was cut by 3 bases and J by 0 bases, with 12 bases left in between. CDR3 loop: CASSSDSMMNTEAFF. Here the CDR3 DNA reads TGCGCCAGCAGCTCGGACAGTATGATGAACACTGAAGCTTTCTTT. Combining the CDR3 with reference TRBV5-1 and TRBJ1-1 gives the whole variable domain KAGVTQTPRYLIKTRGQQVTLSCSPISGHRSVSWYQQTPGQGLQFLFEYFSETQRNKGNFPGRFSGRQFSNSRSEMNVSTLELGDSALYLCASSSDSMMNTEAFFGQGTRLTVV.

The V gene is TRBV5-8, the J gene TRBJ1-5, with 7 bases aligning to TRBD1. Trimming took 5 bases from V and 9 from J; bases not matched to a gene: 11. Germline loops: CDR1 SGHTS, CDR2 YDEGEE. The CDR3 is 14 residues long. The CDR3 region is CASRLIQGMGPQHF. The CDR3 DNA is TGTGCCAGCAGATTAATACAGGGGATGGGGCCCCAGCATTTT.